These 5 T cell receptor beta chains were all obtained from the same sample, sequenced in a study of blood T cells in healthy people across ages. Primed by a sample-barcoded 5' primer and a J-beta primer mix, a second PCR proceeded for about 7 to 12 cycles. TCRdb re-called the 5' RACE reads with MiXCR, one entry per CDR3 protein. The sample consists of about 970,000 distinct CDR3 sequences, roughly half of them appearing once. Sequencing input: blood. Receptors originate from a woman in her fifties or sixties in good health.

This chain links TRBV28 with TRBJ2-7; D is perhaps TRBD1 (6 bases). The germline V and J ends were trimmed by 6 bases and 2 bases, with 11 bases remaining between them. The CDR3 is made up of 13 amino acids. CDR1 and CDR2 (germline): MDHEN, SYDVKM. The CDR3 region has the DNA TGTGCCAGCAGGAGACAGGTCACCTACGAGCAGTACTTC. Translating it yields CASRRQVTYEQYF.

This clonotype was counted between two and nine times. The chain has TRBV12-3 or TRBV12-4 and TRBJ2-1; 12 bases agree with TRBD2. J was trimmed by 7 bases and V by 1 base; bases with no gene match: 8. The CDR3 is made up of 17 amino acids. Here the CDR3 reads CASSLGASGRAGNEQFF. In nucleotides, the CDR3 is TGTGCCAGCAGTTTAGGGGCTAGCGGGAGGGCCGGTAATGAGCAGTTCTTC.

The table lists this clonotype with a few counts. This rearrangement joins TRBV27 to TRBJ2-1; TRBD2 matches 7 bases. Trimming took 7 bases from V and 12 from J; bases not matched to a gene: 6. The CDR3 loop spans 11 amino acids. The germline CDR1 and CDR2 sequences are MNHEY and SMNVEV (reference sequence). Here the CDR3 DNA reads TGTGCCAGCACAAGCGGGATAGGGCAGTTCTTC. Translated, it gives CASTSGIGQFF.

The rearrangement links TRBV20-1 to TRBJ2-3; 10 bases line up with TRBD1. CDR1 and CDR2 (germline): DFQATT, SNEGSKA (reference sequence). V shed 0 bases, J shed 3 bases, and the junction held 12 bases outside the gene matches. The CDR3 has 18 amino acids. In DNA, the CDR3 is TGCAGTGCTAGAGATAATTTGGGGACAGGGGAGGGAACAGATACGCAGTATTTT. Protein product: CSARDNLGTGEGTDTQYF.

This clonotype was detected only a few times. The chain uses TRBV18 and TRBJ1-5; tentatively, D is TRBD1 (6 bases). V was trimmed by 4 bases and J by 0 bases, leaving 22 bases between them. Germline V gene lookup returns CDR1 KGHSH and CDR2 LQKENI. This CDR3 has 19 residues. CDR3 in DNA: TGTGCCAGCTCACGGATAAGTACGACAGGTTACGGTAGCAATCAGCCCCAGCATTTT. Protein sequence: CASSRISTTGYGSNQPQHF.